This T cell receptor (beta chain) emerged from a study of cytomegalovirus exposure and HLA in healthy donors (dated by TCRdb to the late 2010s). With regard to the full study: In an earlier analysis of under 600 of the donors, around 300 Gb of sequence data and 100 million or so unique TCR beta sequences from roughly 180 million T cells were reported. In an earlier analysis of roughly 580 of the donors, high-throughput TCR beta sequencing was used to judge whether each TCR beta V gene segment behaved as functional or pseudogenic. Both class I and class II loci were covered by HLA typing, at four-digit resolution. Roughly 300 gigabases of sequencing data and tens of millions of unique TCR sequences were included in an early release covering around 650 HLA-typed donors. Every repertoire in the discovery cohort had been generated on one and the same sequencing platform. The aim of the study was to test whether cataloging public T cell receptors could identify signatures of past pathogen exposure. Rather than using new phenotypic data, the later analysis identified candidate immune exposures from TCR beta sequences and from how often those sequences occurred across donors. Donor age, sex, ethnicity and CMV serostatus were compiled together with the repertoire data. A later analysis re-analyzed previously published TCR beta repertoires from roughly 600 donors and added high-resolution HLA genotyping to study TCR occurrence patterns. Five DR-DQ haplotypes were treated as single units for association and clustering because of strong linkage in the cohort. Of the roughly 400 genotyped donors, 75% to 85% were placed in the genetic ancestry cluster associated with self-reported Caucasian donors. A separate validation cohort of roughly 120 different subjects was used in addition to the roughly 700-subject first cohort. Among around 400 genotyped donors of the cohort, an average of around 250,000 unique TCR beta nucleotide sequences was sequenced per donor, of which about 18% were non-productive. The number of donors typed differed by locus, with roughly 629-640 for A, B, C, DRB1 and DQB1, approximately 500 for DQA1, approximately 580 for DPA1, and some 470 for DPB1. To predict cytomegalovirus infection status, the study brought together high-throughput TCR immunosequencing, statistical association of individual TCRs with disease status, and machine learning. Using immunosequencing, the study profiled T cell repertoires from about 620 subjects and related those repertoires to cytomegalovirus serostatus. A later genetic analysis took genome-wide SNP genotypes for 398 of the 666 donors and used that subset as a discovery cohort.

In total, roughly 670 healthy bone marrow donors made up the cohort. At the time of sampling, every cohort member was nominally healthy, though immune exposures that went unrecorded were likely present. The donor tested CMV seronegative, placing the donor among the 300 to 450 seronegative members of the cohort. Every donor gave a peripheral blood sample, and the peripheral blood mononuclear cells from that sample were used for TCR beta sequencing. Genomic DNA was extracted from the blood cell samples with the Qiagen DNeasy Blood Extraction Kit. The germline V gene (reference sequence) provides CDR1 LNHDA and CDR2 SQIVND. Including cysteine and phenylalanine, the CDR3 has 13 amino acids. Here the CDR3 DNA is all that survives: 39 bases in frame from base 1. Trimming removed 3 bases from V and 5 bases from J, leaving 8 bases between the germline ends. To note about this clone: Its antigen is unknown. Base-call qualities are not available, and no considerably larger clone is one nucleotide away.

Libraries were built with the immunoSEQ multiplex PCR assay. The multiplex PCR relied on a mix of 60 forward primers for TCR Vbeta segments and 13 reverse primers for TCR Jbeta segments. Amplification of the CDR3 region of rearranged TCR beta genes was performed with a multiplex PCR assay on genomic DNA. Amplified TCR beta libraries were sequenced as 87-base-pair reads on the Illumina HiSeq System. In the source study's methods: A later analysis counted tens of millions of unique TCR beta chains across the 550 to 700 repertoires, and about 10 million of these chains were shared by at least two donors. To remove PCR and sequencing errors, raw reads were error-corrected and collapsed into unique sequences using a nearest-neighbor algorithm that merged closely related sequences. V, D and J gene segments were assigned by aligning CDR3 sequences to IMGT reference sequences. For a sequence to be retained, a match of at least six nucleotides to both a V gene segment and a J gene segment was required. Rearrangements were called productive when the CDR3 lacked stop codons and stayed in frame with V and J; all others were non-productive. Following IMGT convention, CDR3 was defined as the stretch from the second conserved V-encoded cysteine to the conserved J-encoded phenylalanine. In an earlier analysis of around 640 of the donors, sequences lacking an unambiguous match to a single V gene segment were excluded. In an earlier analysis of about 590 of the donors, a V segment was called functional when productive rearrangements were above 56.7%, and segregating when the standard deviation between donors exceeded 5%. A statistical classification framework was built to diagnose cytomegalovirus status from the catalog of TCR beta chain sequences. In a later analysis, TCR nucleotide sequences were compared against IMGT/GENE-DB human TR gene sequences so that V and J genes could be assigned. Using the TCRdist pipeline, a later analysis assigned CDR3 sequences along with most-parsimonious VDJ recombination scenarios. A later analysis defined each TCR beta chain by its CDR3 amino acid sequence plus V-gene family, and excluded reads lacking a unique V-gene family. In a later analysis, 450 to 600 highly shared, low-generation-probability nucleotide sequences were removed to address suspected cross-contamination and a sequencing artifact. In a later analysis, a clonal expansion index for each public chain was calculated from normalized within-repertoire ranks of inferred template counts. A later analysis computed generation probabilities with a VDJ recombination model fitted to out-of-frame rearrangements, and checked the results against IGoR. In a later analysis, TCR-TCR, TCR-HLA and TCR-CMV co-occurrence was scored with hypergeometric tests, and a repertoire-size bias correction was applied to TCR pairs. A later analysis estimated false discovery rates by permuting HLA or CMV assignments 20 times. A later analysis grouped co-occurring TCRs with DBSCAN, adding TCRdist sequence similarity when clustering within HLA-allele-positive subsets. Repertoires with fewer than 30,000 or more than 120,000 public chains, plus five repertoires with anomalous nucleotide sharing, were excluded from co-occurrence clustering. In TCRdb, the immuneACCESS table is reduced to in-frame sequences with V and J assigned. These tables do not hold every clone; where another copy was compared, an unresolved V gene accounts for under half, and the others remain unexplained. The V and J calls and clone size come from that table; D and trimming were worked out from the DNA. The sample table lists over 100,000 clones, 73% of them with a count of one. Approximately 8.4% of the sample rests with the top ten.

Study-wide conclusions, independent of this receptor: When HLA alleles, especially DR and DQ, strongly co-occurred, TCR associations were difficult to assign to individual alleles. Across donors, most TCR sequences were observed very rarely, whereas some public TCRs were present in many individuals. In an earlier analysis of about 600 of the donors, most TCR beta V segments appeared in productive rearrangements about 87% or about 30% of the time, broadly matching IMGT annotations. Some IMGT-functional V segments, including TRBV6-2 and TRBV6-3, could not be told apart with the 87-base-pair reads, so those segments were excluded. According to a later genetic analysis, donors in an Asian-associated ancestry cluster had fewer N-insertions in productive TCRs than the approximately 700-donor mean. In a later analysis, HLA-associated TCR beta chains showed more clonal expansion and lower generation probabilities than non-associated chains that were equally common. A later analysis found that most CMV-associated TCR beta chains appeared HLA-restricted, with HLA associations seemingly driven largely by CMV exposure. In a later analysis, the rate of TCR association differed among HLA loci, with DRB1 alleles having the most associated TCRs and HLA-C alleles having the fewest. Cytomegalovirus status was reported to be diagnosed by the classifier with high specificity and sensitivity in both the original and validation cohorts. A later analysis reported that several top co-occurrence clusters appeared linked to parvovirus B19, influenza, CMV and Epstein-Barr virus. The presence/absence analyses assumed that sequencing depth was roughly uniform across donors, and that assumption may not be true. The study listed 150 to 200 TCR beta chains as associated with cytomegalovirus. An association between a missense DCLRE1C variant and V-gene and J-gene trimming of TCR beta chains was found in a later genetic analysis and replicated in an independent cohort. Three of the identified cytomegalovirus-associated TCR beta chains were confirmed in vitro to be specific for cytomegalovirus antigens. At a false discovery rate of 0.05, a later analysis linked roughly 17,000 TCR beta sequences to specific HLA alleles. The cohort was sequenced for TCR beta chains only, and without alpha or paired-chain data the features that could be detected were limited. Correlated functional status among segregating V segments might reflect linkage disequilibrium, but an unknown experimental factor could not be ruled out. A further reported finding was that TCR beta sequences accurately predicted the HLA-A and HLA-B alleles for most subjects in the first cohort. A cluster of highly shared sequence variants was judged likely to represent a technical artifact of the sequencing pipeline. The earlier analysis of nearly 600 of the donors excluded 15 to 20 rarely observed V segments, including chromosome 9 orphons, because counts were too low. Because HLA typing was unavailable for some donors at each locus, only the typed subset was used in association tests. The authors suggested that the approach could potentially be generalized to other disease states and immunological phenotypes. CMV serostatus was the only immune exposure information available for the cohort.

The receptor was derived from a man aged 35-49 years in good health and CMV-seronegative. The sequencing input was PBMCs. The V gene is TRBV19 and the J gene is TRBJ1-5; a confident D gene designation cannot be given. The encoded CDR3 is CASSIGYDQPQHF. The sequenced DNA: TGTGCCAGTAGTATCGGGTACGATCAGCCCCAGCATTTT.